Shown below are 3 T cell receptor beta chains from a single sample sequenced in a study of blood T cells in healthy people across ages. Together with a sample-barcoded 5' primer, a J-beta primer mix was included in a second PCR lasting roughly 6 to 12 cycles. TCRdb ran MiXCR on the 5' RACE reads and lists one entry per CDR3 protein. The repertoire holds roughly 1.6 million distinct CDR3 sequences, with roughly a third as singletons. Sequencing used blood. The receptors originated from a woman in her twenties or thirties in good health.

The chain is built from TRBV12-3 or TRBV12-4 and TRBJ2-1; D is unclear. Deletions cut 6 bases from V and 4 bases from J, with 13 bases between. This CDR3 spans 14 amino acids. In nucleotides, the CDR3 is TGTGCCAGCAGAGCCCAGCGAACTTACAATGAGCAGTTCTTC. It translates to CASRAQRTYNEQFF.

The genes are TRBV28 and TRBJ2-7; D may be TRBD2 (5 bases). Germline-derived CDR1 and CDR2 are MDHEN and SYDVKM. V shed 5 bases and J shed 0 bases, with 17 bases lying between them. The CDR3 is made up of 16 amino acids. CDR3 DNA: TGTGCCAGCAGTCCACCTAGCTACGGTAGCTCCTACGAGCAGTACTTC. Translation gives CASSPPSYGSSYEQYF.

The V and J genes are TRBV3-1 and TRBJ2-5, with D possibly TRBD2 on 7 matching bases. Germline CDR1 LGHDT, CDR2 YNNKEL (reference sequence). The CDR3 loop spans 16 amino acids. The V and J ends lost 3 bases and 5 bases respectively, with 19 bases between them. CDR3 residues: CASSQEGGAVHETQYF. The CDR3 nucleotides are TGTGCCAGCAGCCAGGAGGGGGGGGCGGTACATGAGACCCAGTACTTC.